Below are 9 T cell receptor beta chains sequenced from a single sample in a study of blood T cell repertoires in COVID-19. Generated by immunoSEQ multiplex PCR, the TCRdb table keeps only in-frame clones and is missing some. This repertoire shows 180,000 or so clones, 80% to 90% found once; its top ten account for 2% to 3%. The sample consisted of peripheral blood. The receptors were sampled from a man aged 40-55 years with active or convalescent COVID-19.

The V and J genes are TRBV9 and TRBJ2-6; D ambiguous. V dropped 2 bases and J dropped 1 base, with 4 bases sitting between them. Germline loops: CDR1 SGDLS, CDR2 YYNGEE. The CDR3 runs to 14 residues. The CDR3, as DNA: TGTGCCAGCAGCGTTCAGTCTGGGGCCAACGTCCTGACTTTC. This encodes CASSVQSGANVLTF.

This sequence joins TRBV27 and TRBJ2-3, with D possibly matching TRBD1 (6 bases). Looked up from germline, CDR1 is MNHEY and CDR2 is SMNVEV (reference sequence). This CDR3 comprises 17 residues. V was pared by 5 bases and J by 0 bases, with 18 bases between. The CDR3 bases are TGTGCCAGCAGTAGGGGGTGGGGGCCGAAAAGCACAGATACGCAGTATTTT. Translating gives CASSRGWGPKSTDTQYF.

Here the CDR3 DNA reads TGTGCCAGCAGTGAGGGCCTAGCGGGGCAACAGACCCAGTACTTC. As protein: CASSEGLAGQQTQYF. The chain is built from TRBV2 and TRBJ2-5; 9 positions agree with TRBD2. V dropped 3 bases and J dropped 6; count of bases not matched to a gene: 8. The CDR3 is 15 residues long. Germline-derived CDR1 and CDR2 are SNHLY and FYNNEI.

This sequence joins TRBV5-4 and TRBJ1-1, with 9 positions matching TRBD1. The V gene's germline CDR1 is SGHNT and CDR2 YYREEE (reference sequence). CDR3 length: 18 amino acids. The V segment lost 3 bases and the J segment 2 bases; nucleotides outside the gene matches: 14. DNA of the CDR3: TGTGCCAGCAGCTCTACAGGGGGCCGAATATTTGATAACACTGAAGCTTTCTTT. Its protein product is CASSSTGGRIFDNTEAFF.

This sequence joins TRBV18 and TRBJ1-3; D gene ambiguous. V lost 2 bases and J 4 bases, leaving 12 bases between the germline ends. Looked up from germline, CDR1 is KGHSH and CDR2 is LQKENI. The CDR3 extends over 15 amino acids. CDR3 nucleotide sequence: TGTGCCAGCTCACCAGCCCGTCGTCAGGGAAACACCATATATTTT. Translation: CASSPARRQGNTIYF.

The V call is TRBV6-2 or TRBV6-3, the J call TRBJ1-3; D gene uncertain. Trimming took off 6 bases at V and 0 bases at J, with 15 bases between the two ends. The CDR3 totals 16 residues. CDR1 is MNHEY and CDR2 is SVGEGT in the germline V gene. The CDR3 loop is CASSPSGGTSGNTIYF. As DNA, the CDR3 is TGTGCCAGCAGCCCGAGCGGCGGAACCTCTGGAAACACCATATATTTT.

This chain joins TRBV7-8 and TRBJ1-2, with TRBD1 matching 9 bases. Germline V lookup: CDR1 SGHVS, CDR2 FQNEAQ. J was trimmed by 1 base and V by 5 bases; bases with no gene match: 8. The CDR3 spans 16 residues. The CDR3 region has the DNA TGTGCCAGCAGCCGGGACAGGGTGGGGGGTAACTATGGCTACACCTTC. This codes for CASSRDRVGGNYGYTF.

This sequence joins TRBV19 and TRBJ1-1, with D unresolved. Trimming removed 7 bases from V and 5 bases from J, with 8 bases in between. The germline gives CDR1 LNHDA, CDR2 SQIVND (reference sequence). This CDR3 spans 11 amino acids. In DNA, the CDR3 is TGTGCCAGTAAGGAGGGAACTGAAGCTTTCTTT. Translating it yields CASKEGTEAFF.

V gene TRBV6-5 combines with J gene TRBJ1-2, with 8 nucleotides matching TRBD1. This CDR3 region has 13 residues. With V trimmed by 7 bases and J by 5 bases, 6 bases remained unmatched. The germline V gene has CDR1 MNHEY and CDR2 SVGAGI. DNA for the CDR3: TGTGCCAGCATCCTGGACAGGGATTATGGCTACACCTTC. Translating it yields CASILDRDYGYTF.